A selection of T cell receptor beta chains follows, all from one sample in a study of Tregs in tolerant kidney transplant recipients. Sequencing used immunoSEQ multiplex PCR; TCRdb keeps in-frame clones, though not all of them. Here the sample spans under 100,000 clones, just over 90% being singletons. Sequencing was carried out using CD8+ T cells from blood. Source of these receptors: a human donor in good health. The CDR3 runs from the conserved cysteine through the conserved F or W. Fields, in order: CDR3 protein, CDR3 DNA, V gene, D gene, J gene, clone size. D genes are given only for firm matches. Clone size is given for some rows only: seen once, a few or many times, or a class if the clone is expanded.

CDR3 protein: CASIKRAFRSYEQYF
CDR3 DNA: TGTGCCAGCATCAAAAGGGCCTTCCGATCCTACGAGCAGTACTTC
V gene: TRBV7-6
D gene: NA
J gene: TRBJ2-7
clone size: NA

CDR3 protein: CASSQDLGKAGYTF
CDR3 DNA: TGCGCCAGCAGCCAAGATCTGGGGAAGGCTGGCTACACCTTC
V gene: TRBV4-1
D gene: NA
J gene: TRBJ1-2
clone size: NA

CDR3 protein: CASSTGVATNEKLFF
CDR3 DNA: TGTGCCAGTAGCACGGGAGTGGCAACTAATGAAAAACTGTTTTTT
V gene: TRBV19
D gene: NA
J gene: TRBJ1-4
clone size: NA

CDR3 protein: CASEGQGAGSVNTEAFF
CDR3 DNA: TGTGCCAGCGAGGGACAGGGGGCAGGATCTGTTAACACTGAAGCTTTCTTT
V gene: TRBV7-9
D gene: TRBD1
J gene: TRBJ1-1
clone size: NA

CDR3 protein: CASSLGTGEMPQHF
CDR3 DNA: TGTGCCAGCAGCTTAGGGACAGGGGAGATGCCCCAGCATTTT
V gene: TRBV5-6
D gene: TRBD1
J gene: TRBJ1-5
clone size: NA

CDR3 protein: CASSSRLAGSSYNEQFF
CDR3 DNA: TGTGCCAGCAGCTCCAGACTAGCGGGGAGCTCCTACAATGAGCAGTTCTTC
V gene: TRBV11-1
D gene: TRBD2
J gene: TRBJ2-1
clone size: NA

CDR3 protein: CASSAPISGELFF
CDR3 DNA: TGTGCCAGCAGCGCCCCAATTTCCGGGGAGCTGTTTTTT
V gene: TRBV2
D gene: NA
J gene: TRBJ2-2
clone size: NA

CDR3 protein: CASAHGQGSYNEQFF
CDR3 DNA: TGTGCCAGCGCCCATGGACAGGGATCCTACAATGAGCAGTTCTTC
V gene: TRBV6-1
D gene: TRBD1
J gene: TRBJ2-1
clone size: NA

CDR3 protein: CASSTQGNEQFF
CDR3 DNA: TGTGCCAGCAGTACCCAGGGAAATGAGCAGTTCTTC
V gene: TRBV6-5
D gene: NA
J gene: TRBJ2-1
clone size: once

CDR3 protein: CASSERHWSSYNEQFF
CDR3 DNA: TGTGCCAGCAGTGAGCGCCACTGGAGCTCCTACAATGAGCAGTTCTTC
V gene: TRBV6-1
D gene: NA
J gene: TRBJ2-1
clone size: NA

CDR3 protein: CASSPDRRSGNTIYF
CDR3 DNA: TGTGCCAGCAGTCCCGACAGAAGGTCTGGAAACACCATATATTTT
V gene: TRBV2
D gene: NA
J gene: TRBJ1-3
clone size: NA

CDR3 protein: CASSYLGDNYGYTF
CDR3 DNA: TGTGCCAGCAGTTACCTGGGAGATAACTATGGCTACACCTTC
V gene: TRBV27
D gene: NA
J gene: TRBJ1-2
clone size: NA

CDR3 protein: CASSLWLAGVNEQYF
CDR3 DNA: TGTGCCAGCAGTTTATGGTTAGCGGGAGTTAACGAGCAGTACTTC
V gene: TRBV27
D gene: TRBD2
J gene: TRBJ2-7
clone size: few

CDR3 protein: CASSFRQGAGEQYF
CDR3 DNA: TGCGCCAGCAGTTTTCGACAGGGGGCAGGAGAGCAGTACTTC
V gene: TRBV10-2
D gene: TRBD1
J gene: TRBJ2-7
clone size: NA

CDR3 protein: CASGPTSGGMETQYF
CDR3 DNA: TGTGCCAGCGGCCCGACTAGCGGGGGGATGGAGACCCAGTACTTC
V gene: TRBV7-9
D gene: TRBD2
J gene: TRBJ2-5
clone size: NA

CDR3 protein: CATSRDRETGELFF
CDR3 DNA: TGTGCCACCAGCAGAGATCGGGAAACCGGGGAGCTGTTTTTT
V gene: TRBV15
D gene: NA
J gene: TRBJ2-2
clone size: few

CDR3 protein: CASSFDRNSPLHF
CDR3 DNA: TGTGCCAGCAGTTTTGACCGGAATTCACCCCTCCACTTT
V gene: TRBV6-6
D gene: NA
J gene: TRBJ1-6
clone size: NA

CDR3 protein: CASSYLAGGYNEQFF
CDR3 DNA: TGTGCCAGCAGTTATCTGGCGGGAGGGTACAATGAGCAGTTCTTC
V gene: TRBV6-5
D gene: TRBD2
J gene: TRBJ2-1
clone size: few

CDR3 protein: CASSSPDRDPGNTIYF
CDR3 DNA: TGTGCCAGCAGCTCGCCGGACAGGGACCCTGGAAACACCATATATTTT
V gene: TRBV7-9
D gene: TRBD1
J gene: TRBJ1-3
clone size: NA

CDR3 protein: CASSFLPDRVGETQYF
CDR3 DNA: TGTGCCAGCAGCTTTCTTCCTGACAGGGTGGGGGAGACCCAGTACTTC
V gene: TRBV7-9
D gene: TRBD1
J gene: TRBJ2-5
clone size: NA

CDR3 protein: CASSVGGANGREQYF
CDR3 DNA: TGTGCCAGCAGCGTAGGGGGCGCCAATGGGAGGGAGCAGTACTTC
V gene: TRBV9
D gene: NA
J gene: TRBJ2-7
clone size: NA

CDR3 protein: CASSAPGGGREDGYTF
CDR3 DNA: TGTGCCAGCAGCGCTCCTGGGGGGGGCAGGGAGGATGGCTACACCTTC
V gene: TRBV9
D gene: NA
J gene: TRBJ1-2
clone size: NA

CDR3 protein: CASSGGGSTDTQYF
CDR3 DNA: TGTGCCAGCAGCGGCGGGGGTTCCACAGATACGCAGTATTTT
V gene: TRBV6-4
D gene: TRBD2
J gene: TRBJ2-3
clone size: NA

CDR3 protein: CASTNSTGGPYNEQFF
CDR3 DNA: TGTGCCAGCACCAATAGTACGGGGGGCCCCTACAATGAGCAGTTCTTC
V gene: TRBV7-9
D gene: NA
J gene: TRBJ2-1
clone size: NA

CDR3 protein: CASSSPERWDEQFF
CDR3 DNA: TGTGCCAGTAGTAGCCCGGAGAGGTGGGATGAGCAGTTCTTC
V gene: TRBV19
D gene: NA
J gene: TRBJ2-1
clone size: NA

CDR3 protein: CASSEAAREFTDTQYF
CDR3 DNA: TGTGCCAGCAGTGAAGCGGCCAGGGAATTCACAGATACGCAGTATTTT
V gene: TRBV2
D gene: NA
J gene: TRBJ2-3
clone size: NA

CDR3 protein: CASSQTWDPSDEQFF
CDR3 DNA: TGTGCCAGCAGTCAGACCTGGGATCCCTCAGATGAGCAGTTCTTC
V gene: TRBV27
D gene: NA
J gene: TRBJ2-1
clone size: NA